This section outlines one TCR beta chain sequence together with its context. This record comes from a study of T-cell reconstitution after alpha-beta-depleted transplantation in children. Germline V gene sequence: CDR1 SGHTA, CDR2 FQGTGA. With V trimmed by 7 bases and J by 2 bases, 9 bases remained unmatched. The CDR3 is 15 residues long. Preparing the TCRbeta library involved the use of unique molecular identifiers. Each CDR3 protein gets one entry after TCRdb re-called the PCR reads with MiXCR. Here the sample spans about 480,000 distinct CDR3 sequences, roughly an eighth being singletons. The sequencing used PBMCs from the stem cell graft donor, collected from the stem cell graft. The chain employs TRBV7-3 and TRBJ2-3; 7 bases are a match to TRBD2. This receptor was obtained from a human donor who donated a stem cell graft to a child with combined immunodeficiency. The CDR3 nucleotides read TGTGCCAGCACCCCGGGGGGTGTGCTCACAGATACGCAGTATTTT. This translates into CASTPGGVLTDTQYF.